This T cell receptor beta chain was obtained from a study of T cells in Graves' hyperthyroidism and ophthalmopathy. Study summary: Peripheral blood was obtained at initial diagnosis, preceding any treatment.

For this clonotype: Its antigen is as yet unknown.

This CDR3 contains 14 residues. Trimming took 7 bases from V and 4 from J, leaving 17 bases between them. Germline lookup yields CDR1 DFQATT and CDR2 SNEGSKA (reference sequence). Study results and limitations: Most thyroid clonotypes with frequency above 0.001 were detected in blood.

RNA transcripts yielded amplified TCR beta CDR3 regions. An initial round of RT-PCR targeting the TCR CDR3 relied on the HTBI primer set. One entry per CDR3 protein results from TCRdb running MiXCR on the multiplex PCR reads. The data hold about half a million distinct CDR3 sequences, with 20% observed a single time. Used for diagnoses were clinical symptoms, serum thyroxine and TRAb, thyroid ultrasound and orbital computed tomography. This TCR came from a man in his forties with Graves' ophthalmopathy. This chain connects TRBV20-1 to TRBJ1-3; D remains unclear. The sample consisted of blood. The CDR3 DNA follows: TGCAGTGTTTCGGAGGGCCAGGCAGGAAACACCATATATTTT. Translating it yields CSVSEGQAGNTIYF.